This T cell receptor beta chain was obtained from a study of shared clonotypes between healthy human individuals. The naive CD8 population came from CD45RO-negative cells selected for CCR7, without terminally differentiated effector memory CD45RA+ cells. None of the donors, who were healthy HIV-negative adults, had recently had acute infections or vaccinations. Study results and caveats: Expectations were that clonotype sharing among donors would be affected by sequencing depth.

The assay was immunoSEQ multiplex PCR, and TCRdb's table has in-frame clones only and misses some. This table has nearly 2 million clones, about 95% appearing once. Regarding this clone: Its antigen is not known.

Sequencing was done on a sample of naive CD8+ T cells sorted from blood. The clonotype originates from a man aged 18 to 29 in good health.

CDR3 loop: CASSPQDREDEQFF. In DNA form, the CDR3 reads TGCGCCAGCAGCCCACAGGACCGCGAGGATGAGCAGTTCTTC. The chain uses TRBV4-3 and TRBJ2-1, with a tentative D call TRBD1 (5 bases). Trimming left V 4 bases short and J 8 bases short, with 15 bases between. This CDR3 is 14 amino acids long. Germline loops: CDR1 LGHNA, CDR2 YSLEER.